This T cell receptor (beta chain) was documented in a study of CD8+CD57+ T cells in acquired aplastic anemia. Background on the study: The average for DNA from sorted CD4+ and CD8+ cells was 3 to 3.5 ug.

This clonotype was observed many times. Deletions cut 2 bases from V and 10 bases from J, with 6 bases between. CDR1 SGHVS and CDR2 FQNEAQ come from the germline V gene. The CDR3 has 11 residues. It was patients with CD8+CD57+ cell expansion by flow cytometry who were chosen for sequencing. Severe acquired aplastic anemia was diagnosed in all patients. TCR beta VDJ and CDR3 were profiled, and genomic DNA was the template. TCRdb called the reads again in MiXCR, with one record for every CDR3 protein. The sample lists under 200,000 distinct CDR3 sequences; roughly half were seen once. This chain connects TRBV7-8 to TRBJ2-1; no clear D gene. The receptor was isolated from a human donor with aplastic anemia. Sequencing was done on a sample of sorted CD4+, CD8+, or CD8+CD57+ T cells (not recorded which) from PBMCs. As DNA, the CDR3 is TGTGCCAGCAGCTTACTAGTAGAGCAGTTCTTC. Translation: CASSLLVEQFF.